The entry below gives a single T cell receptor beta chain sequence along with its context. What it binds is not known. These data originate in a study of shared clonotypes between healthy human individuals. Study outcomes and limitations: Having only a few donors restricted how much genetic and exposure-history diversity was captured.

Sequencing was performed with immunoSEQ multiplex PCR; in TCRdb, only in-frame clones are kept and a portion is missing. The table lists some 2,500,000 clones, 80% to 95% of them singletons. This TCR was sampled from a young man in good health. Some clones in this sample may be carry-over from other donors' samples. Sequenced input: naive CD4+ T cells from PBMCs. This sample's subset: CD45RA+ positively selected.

The CDR3 nucleotides read TGTGCCAGCGAAACCCCTAGGGCCGGGGAGCTGTTTTTT. Its translation: CASETPRAGELFF. This rearrangement joins TRBV27 to TRBJ2-2, with no clear D. The germline V and J ends were trimmed by 8 bases and 6 bases, with 13 bases remaining between them. The CDR3 runs to 13 residues. From germline, CDR1 is MNHEY and CDR2 SMNVEV (reference sequence).